A single sample is the source of the 2 T cell receptor beta chains below, sequenced in a study of T cell responses to AZD1222 COVID-19 vaccine. Profiled with immunoSEQ multiplex PCR; TCRdb holds only in-frame clones, not every one. The data contain more than 85,000 clones, over 80% of them singletons. The specimen comprised peripheral blood, sampled on day 0 of AZD1222 vaccination. The receptors come from an adult in good health.

This sequence joins TRBV20-1 and TRBJ2-7; D not certain. This CDR3 is built from 11 residues. Trimming shortened V by 6 bases and J by 11 bases, and 17 bases separated the two germline ends. The germline V gene encodes CDR1 DFQATT and CDR2 SNEGSKA (reference sequence). CDR3 loop: CSASIGPWEYF. For the CDR3, the DNA is TGCAGTGCCAGTATCGGGCCGTGGGAGTACTTC.

The chain is built from TRBV18 and TRBJ1-5, with D unresolved. This CDR3 comprises 16 residues. Germline assignment: CDR1 KGHSH and CDR2 LQKENI. The V and J ends lost 2 bases and 0 bases respectively, with 11 bases between them. In DNA, the CDR3 is TGTGCCAGCTCACCAGGGGAGGGCTATAGCAATCAGCCCCAGCATTTT. This codes for CASSPGEGYSNQPQHF.